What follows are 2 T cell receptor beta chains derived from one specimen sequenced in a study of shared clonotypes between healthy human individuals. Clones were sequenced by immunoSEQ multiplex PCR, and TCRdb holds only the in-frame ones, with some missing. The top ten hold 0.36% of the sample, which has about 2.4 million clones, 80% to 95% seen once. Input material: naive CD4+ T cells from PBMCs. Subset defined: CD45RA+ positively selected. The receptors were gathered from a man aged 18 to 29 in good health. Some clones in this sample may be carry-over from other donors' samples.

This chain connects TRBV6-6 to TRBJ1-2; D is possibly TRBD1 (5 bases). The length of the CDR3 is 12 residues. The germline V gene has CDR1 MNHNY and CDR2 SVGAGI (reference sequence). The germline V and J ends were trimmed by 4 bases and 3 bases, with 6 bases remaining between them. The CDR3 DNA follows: TGTGCCAGCAGTTCAGGGTACTATGGCTACACCTTC. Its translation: CASSSGYYGYTF.

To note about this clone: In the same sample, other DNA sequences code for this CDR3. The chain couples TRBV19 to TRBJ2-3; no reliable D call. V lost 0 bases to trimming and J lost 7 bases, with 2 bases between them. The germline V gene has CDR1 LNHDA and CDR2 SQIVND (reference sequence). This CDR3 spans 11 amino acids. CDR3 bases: TGTGCCAGTAGTATAGAGAATACGCAGTATTTT. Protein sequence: CASSIENTQYF.